This T cell receptor (beta chain) originates from a study of shared T cell receptors in the human thymus. Profiling relied on immunoSEQ multiplex PCR, and the TCRdb table lists in-frame clones only, not all of them. The sample includes about 660,000 clones, around 89% of them seen just once. This CDR3 comprises 20 residues. Per the germline V gene, CDR1 is SGHRS and CDR2 is YFSETQ. Losses at the gene ends were 0 bases for V and 5 bases for J; bases not matched to a gene: 13. These records were also assigned to another study, of human thymus T cells. That source notes: Thymus was obtained from resections taken during corrective heart surgery. Thymic and blood repertoires showed apparently biased V and J gene usage. Thymic repertoires from unrelated individuals overlapped highly, related research reported.

The sample consisted of thymocytes. This TCR was recovered from a boy in the first two years of life with a congenital heart defect. The rearrangement uses TRBV5-1 and TRBJ2-1; 14 bases agree with TRBD2. The CDR3 DNA sequence: TGCGCCAGCAGCTTGGATCCGGGACTAGCGGGAGTAATTGGGGACAATGAGCAGTTCTTC. Translated: CASSLDPGLAGVIGDNEQFF.